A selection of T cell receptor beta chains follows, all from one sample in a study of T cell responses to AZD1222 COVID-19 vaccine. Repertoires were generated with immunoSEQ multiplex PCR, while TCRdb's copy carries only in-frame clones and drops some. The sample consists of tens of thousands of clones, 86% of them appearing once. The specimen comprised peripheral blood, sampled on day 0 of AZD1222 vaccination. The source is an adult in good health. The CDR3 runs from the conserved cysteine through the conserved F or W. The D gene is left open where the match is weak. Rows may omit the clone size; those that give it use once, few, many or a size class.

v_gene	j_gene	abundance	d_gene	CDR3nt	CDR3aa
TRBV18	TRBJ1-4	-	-	TGTGCCAGCTCAACAGGACAGATCATTGCAACTAATGAAAAACTGTTTTTT	CASSTGQIIATNEKLFF
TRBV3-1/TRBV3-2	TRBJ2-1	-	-	TGTGCCAGCAGCCTGACGGTGCTGGGATCACAGTTCTTC	CASSLTVLGSQFF
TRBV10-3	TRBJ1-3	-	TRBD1	TGTGCCATCAGTGAGTTCCAGGGGGCAACTGGAAACACCATATATTTT	CAISEFQGATGNTIYF
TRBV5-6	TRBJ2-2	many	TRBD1	TGTGCCAGCAGCTCACGAAGACAGGGGACGAGCACCGGGGAGCTGTTTTTT	CASSSRRQGTSTGELFF
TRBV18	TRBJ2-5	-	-	TGTGCCAGCTCACCACCGGTAACTCAAGAGACCCAGTACTTC	CASSPPVTQETQYF
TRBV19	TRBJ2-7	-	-	TGTGCCAGTAGTTCGGAGACAAGGGGGGCCTACGAGCAGTACTTC	CASSSETRGAYEQYF
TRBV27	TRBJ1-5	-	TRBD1	TGTGCCAGCAGTACCGCCACAGGGGTTGATCAGCCCCAGCATTTT	CASSTATGVDQPQHF
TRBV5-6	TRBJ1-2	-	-	TGTGCCAGCAGCTTGTGGGATCCCCCTAGACCTGGGGAGGGCTACACCTTC	CASSLWDPPRPGEGYTF
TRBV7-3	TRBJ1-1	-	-	TGTGCCAGCAGCTTAGGTAATATGAACACTGAAGCTTTCTTT	CASSLGNMNTEAFF
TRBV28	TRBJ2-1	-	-	TGTGCCAGCAGTTCGGCGTACAATGAGCAGTTCTTC	CASSSAYNEQFF
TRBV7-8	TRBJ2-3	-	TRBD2	TGTGCCAGCAGCTTTAGCGGGCCCACAGATACGCAGTATTTT	CASSFSGPTDTQYF
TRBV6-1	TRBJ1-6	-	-	TGTGCCAGCAGTGAGAGGGATAATTATAATTCACCCCTCCACTTT	CASSERDNYNSPLHF
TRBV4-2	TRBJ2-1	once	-	TGTGCCAGCAGCCAACCGTCTTCCTACAATGAGCAGTTCTTC	CASSQPSSYNEQFF
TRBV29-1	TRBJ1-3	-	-	TGCAGCGTTGGGGGGGGGACTGGAAACACCATATATTTT	CSVGGGTGNTIYF
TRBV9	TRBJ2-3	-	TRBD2	TGTGCCAGCAGCGGGACTAGCTTTTTCGGCCTTACTTTT	CASSGTSFFGLTF
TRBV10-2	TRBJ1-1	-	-	TGCGCCAGCAGTTTACAGGGCGGGAACACTGAAGCTTTCTTT	CASSLQGGNTEAFF
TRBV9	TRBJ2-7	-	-	TGTGCCAGCAGCGTAGAGGTGCAATCCAACGAGCAGTACTTC	CASSVEVQSNEQYF
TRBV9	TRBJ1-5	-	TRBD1	TGTGCCAGCAGCTCAGGACAGGCCGGGGCTCAGCCCCAGCATTTT	CASSSGQAGAQPQHF
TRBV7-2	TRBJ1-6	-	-	TGTGCCAGCAGCCAATTGGAAACAGGGACTTCACCCCTCCACTTT	CASSQLETGTSPLHF
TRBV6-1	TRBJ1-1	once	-	TGTGCCAGCAGAGGGTCTGAAGCTTTCTTT	CASRGSEAFF
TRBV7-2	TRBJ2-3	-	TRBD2	TGTGCCAGCAGCACCAGGGCTGGGGCTAGCGGGAGAGGAAATACGCAGTATTTT	CASSTRAGASGRGNTQYF
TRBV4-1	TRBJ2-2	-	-	TGCGCCAGCAGCCGGGTAGCCGGGGAGCTGTTTTTT	CASSRVAGELFF
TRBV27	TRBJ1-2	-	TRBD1	TGTGCCAGCAGTCCGACAGGGAGTGGAAGCTATGGCTACACCTTC	CASSPTGSGSYGYTF
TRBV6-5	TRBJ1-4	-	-	TGTGCCAGCTGGGACCCTTTTAATGAAAAACTGTTTTTT	CASWDPFNEKLFF
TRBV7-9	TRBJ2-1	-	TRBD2	TGTGCCAGCAGCCTTTCGGGGGTTAGCGGGAGATCCTACAATGAGCAGTTCTTC	CASSLSGVSGRSYNEQFF
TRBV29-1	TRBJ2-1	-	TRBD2	TGCAGCGTTGAAGGGACTAGCGGGAGGTTCTCCTACAATGAGCAGTTCTTC	CSVEGTSGRFSYNEQFF
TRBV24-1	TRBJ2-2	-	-	TGTGCCACCAGTGACCCGGGATCGGGGACCGGGGAGCTGTTTTTT	CATSDPGSGTGELFF
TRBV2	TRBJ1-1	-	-	TGTGCCAGCAGTGTATCGGGGACCTACACTGAAGCTTTCTTT	CASSVSGTYTEAFF
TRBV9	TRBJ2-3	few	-	TGTGCCAGCAGCGTAGAAGGTTACACAGATACGCAGTATTTT	CASSVEGYTDTQYF
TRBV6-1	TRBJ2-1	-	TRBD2	TGTGCCAGCAGTGAACTTAGCGGGGGCCGGGGTGAGCAGTTCTTC	CASSELSGGRGEQFF
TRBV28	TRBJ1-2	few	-	TGTGCCAGCAGTGTTGCAGAGGGCTATGGCTACACCTTC	CASSVAEGYGYTF
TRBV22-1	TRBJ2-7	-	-	TGTCCTGGGAGCGTACAACTTCCATCCTACGAGCAGTACTTC	CPGSVQLPSYEQYF
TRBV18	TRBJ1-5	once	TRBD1	TGTGCCAGCTCACCGATGGCCCAGGGGGCGTTTCAGCCCCAGCATTTT	CASSPMAQGAFQPQHF
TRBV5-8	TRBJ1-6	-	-	TGTGCCAGCAGCCCAGGGGTTATTAGAAGTTCACCCCTCCACTTT	CASSPGVIRSSPLHF
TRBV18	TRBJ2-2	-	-	TGTGCCAGCTCCCCCGCCGGGACCCGGGAGCTGTTTTTT	CASSPAGTRELFF
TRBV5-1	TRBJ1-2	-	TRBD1	TGCGCCAGCAGCTTTATCTCAGGGGGCGTATCCTATGGCTACACCTTC	CASSFISGGVSYGYTF
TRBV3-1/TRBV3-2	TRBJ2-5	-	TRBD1	TGTGCCAGCAGCCAGAGGACAGGGGTCGCGACCCAGTACTTC	CASSQRTGVATQYF
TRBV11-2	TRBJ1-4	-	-	TGTGCCAGCAGCTCCGGGACTGTGCTTGAAGAAAAACTGTTTTTT	CASSSGTVLEEKLFF
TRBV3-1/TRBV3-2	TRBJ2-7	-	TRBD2	TGTGCCAGCAGCCAAGCCCCCGGGGGGGAGCAGTACTTC	CASSQAPGGEQYF